The 31 T cell receptor beta chains below come from one sample, sequenced in a study of TIL therapy for anti-PD-1-resistant metastatic lung cancer. Sequencing used immunoSEQ v3. The table came from immunoSEQ multiplex PCR; TCRdb's copy has only in-frame clones and leaves some out. The profile shows around 45,000 clones, over 65% of them singletons. Time point in this sample: pre-treatment sample, taken before nivolumab and TIL therapy. Most excised metastases sampled were pleural nodules or supraclavicular lymph nodes. The sample consisted of tumor tissue, taken at baseline. All receptors derive from a person aged 25 to 85 with non-small cell lung cancer.

The CDR3, as DNA: TGTGCCAGCAGCTTGCTTGCTAGCCTTACAGATACGCAGTATTTT. It translates to CASSLLASLTDTQYF. The chain employs TRBV5-8 and TRBJ2-3, with D perhaps TRBD2 (5 bases). CDR1 and CDR2 from the germline V gene are SGHTS and YDEGEE. V was pared by 1 base and J by 3 bases, with 12 bases between. CDR3 length: 15 residues. The full variable domain, rest sourced from reference TRBV5-8 and TRBJ2-3, is EAGVTQSPTHLIKTRGQQATLRCSPISGHTSVYWYQQALGLGLQFLLWYDEGEERNRGNFPPRFSGRQFPNYSSELNVNALELEDSALYLCASSLLASLTDTQYFGPGTRLTVL.

This clone has just a few counts. The CDR3 protein is CASSLGGALGNTIYF. The CDR3 DNA sequence: TGTGCCAGCAGCTTGGGGGGGGCCCTCGGAAACACCATATATTTT. V and J are TRBV5-4 and TRBJ1-3, with a tentative D call TRBD1 (6 bases). The V and J ends lost 0 bases and 4 bases respectively, with 11 bases between them. Germline V gives CDR1 SGHNT, CDR2 YYREEE (reference sequence). This CDR3 spans 15 amino acids. Based on the CDR3 plus reference TRBV5-4 and TRBJ1-3, the full variable domain is ETGVTQSPTHLIKTRGQQVTLRCSSQSGHNTVSWYQQALGQGPQFIFQYYREEENGRGNFPPRFSGLQFPNYSSELNVNALELDDSALYLCASSLGGALGNTIYFGEGSWLTVV.

The CDR3 nucleotides are TGTGCCAGCAGCTCGGGGAAGGGGGGAAATCAGCCCCAGCATTTT. Translation: CASSSGKGGNQPQHF. The chain joins TRBV7-9 to TRBJ1-5; TRBD1 might be the D (6 bases). V lost 4 bases and J lost 4, with 14 bases in between. CDR1 is SEHNR and CDR2 is FQNEAQ in the germline V gene (reference sequence). The CDR3 is 15 amino acids.

This rearrangement joins TRBV5-1 to TRBJ2-3; D gene ambiguous. The V and J ends lost 4 bases and 1 base respectively, with 7 bases between them. CDR1 and CDR2 from the germline V gene are SGHRS and YFSETQ. The CDR3 is 13 amino acids. CDR3 in DNA: TGCGCCAGCAGCCATCAACGCACAGATACGCAGTATTTT. Translating gives CASSHQRTDTQYF.

This sequence joins TRBV2 and TRBJ1-4, with 10 bases that match TRBD1. This CDR3 spans 15 amino acids. Unmatched junction bases numbered 5, after V lost 6 bases and J lost 4 bases. Germline V gene sequence: CDR1 SNHLY, CDR2 FYNNEI. CDR3 in DNA: TGTGCCAGCAGGGGGGGACAGGGGCGTAATGAAAAACTGTTTTTT. It translates to CASRGGQGRNEKLFF.

This clone has more than one count but fewer than ten. This chain joins TRBV30 and TRBJ1-1, with D possibly being TRBD1 (5 bases). The ends were cut back, 4 bases at V and 0 bases at J, with 9 bases in the middle. The CDR3 runs to 13 residues. From germline, CDR1 is GTSNPN and CDR2 SVGIG (reference sequence). The CDR3 region is CAWTGTVNTEAFF. In DNA, the CDR3 is TGTGCCTGGACGGGGACGGTGAACACTGAAGCTTTCTTT.

The J gene is TRBJ1-2, the V gene TRBV28, with TRBD1 matching over 12 bases. Germline V gene data show CDR1 as MDHEN and CDR2 as SYDVKM. The CDR3 runs 15 residues. The trim removed 6 bases at V and 6 bases at J, leaving 8 bases unmatched. CDR3 sequence: CASRTGQGAPHGYTF. CDR3 nucleotides: TGTGCCAGCAGAACGGGACAGGGGGCCCCACATGGCTACACCTTC.

This chain uses TRBV7-8 with TRBJ2-5; D possibly uses TRBD1 or TRBD2 (6 bases each). Germline V gene sequence: CDR1 SGHVS, CDR2 FQNEAQ. V dropped 7 bases and J dropped 5 bases, with 14 bases sitting between them. The CDR3 length is 13 residues. The CDR3 loop reads CASTRGVLETQYF. CDR3 nucleotides: TGTGCCAGCACAAGGGGGGTATTGGAGACCCAGTACTTC.

The chain joins TRBV19 to TRBJ2-7; a weak D match, TRBD2 (6 bases). Deletions cut 5 bases from V and 1 base from J, with 12 bases between. The CDR3 extends over 14 amino acids. Germline V CDR1 and CDR2: LNHDA, SQIVND (reference sequence). CDR3 DNA: TGTGCCAGTAGTCGGGCAGGGAGGTCCTACGAGCAGTACTTC. Its translation is CASSRAGRSYEQYF.

This chain joins TRBV7-9 and TRBJ2-1; D gene unclear. This CDR3 contains 14 residues. Trimming took off 3 bases at V and 4 bases at J, with 10 bases between the two ends. Germline V gene lookup returns CDR1 SEHNR and CDR2 FQNEAQ (reference sequence). The CDR3 DNA reads as TGTGCCAGCAGCTTTCCGGGCGCATACAATGAGCAGTTCTTC. Translation: CASSFPGAYNEQFF. The full variable domain, in which reference TRBV7-9 and TRBJ2-1 provide the parts outside the CDR3, is DTGVSQNPRHKITKRGQNVTFRCDPISEHNRLYWYRQTLGQGPEFLTYFQNEAQLEKSRLLSDRFSAERPKGSFSTLEIQRTEQGDSAMYLCASSFPGAYNEQFFGPGTRLTVL.

The chain combines TRBV5-6 with TRBJ1-1, with a tentative D call TRBD1 (6 bases). Germline V gene sequence: CDR1 SGHDT, CDR2 YYEEEE. V dropped 0 bases and J dropped 6 bases, with 12 bases sitting between them. The CDR3 runs 14 residues. CDR3 sequence (DNA): TGTGCCAGCAGCTTGGCGGGCAGGGGCGCTGAAGCTTTCTTT. Translated, it gives CASSLAGRGAEAFF. The full variable domain, with the rest looked up from reference TRBV5-6 and TRBJ1-1, is DAGVTQSPTHLIKTRGQQVTLRCSPKSGHDTVSWYQQALGQGPQFIFQYYEEEERQRGNFPDRFSGHQFPNYSSELNVNALLLGDSALYLCASSLAGRGAEAFFGQGTRLTVV.

J is TRBJ1-2 and V is TRBV29-1; 7 bases agree with TRBD1. With 6 bases clipped from V and 4 bases from J, the junction kept 5 bases outside the gene matches. Germline CDR1 is SQVTM and CDR2 is ANQGSEA. This CDR3 region has 12 residues. The CDR3 loop reads CSVSGGFYGYTF. The DNA for the CDR3 is TGCAGCGTGTCAGGGGGATTCTATGGCTACACCTTC. The whole variable domain, filled in from reference TRBV29-1 and TRBJ1-2, reads SAVISQKPSRDICQRGTSLTIQCQVDSQVTMMFWYRQQPGQSLTLIATANQGSEATYESGFVIDKFPISRPNLTFSTLTVSNMSPEDSSIYLCSVSGGFYGYTFGSGTRLTVV.

In its sample, this clone was seen a few times. The chain has TRBV11-2 and TRBJ1-1; D unresolved. The CDR3 length is 13 residues. Germline V gene lookup returns CDR1 SGHAT and CDR2 FQNNGV. V was trimmed by 5 bases and J by 4 bases, leaving 11 bases between them. CDR3: CASSPTRGTEAFF. DNA for the CDR3: TGTGCCAGCAGCCCGACTCGGGGCACTGAAGCTTTCTTT. Full variable domain (missing parts from reference TRBV11-2 and TRBJ1-1): EAGVAQSPRYKIIEKRQSVAFWCNPISGHATLYWYQQILGQGPKLLIQFQNNGVVDDSQLPKDRFSAERLKGVDSTLKIQPAKLEDSAVYLCASSPTRGTEAFFGQGTRLTVV.

This rearrangement joins TRBV6-4 to TRBJ2-3; 11 bases fit TRBD2. The V segment lost 2 bases and the J segment 4 bases; nucleotides outside the gene matches: 5. Germline V gene data show CDR1 as MRHNA and CDR2 as SNTAGT. The CDR3 is 16 amino acids. As DNA, the CDR3 is TGTGCCAGCAGTGACGGCGGTAGCGGGGGGGCAGATACGCAGTATTTT. This sequence encodes CASSDGGSGGADTQYF.

The chain has TRBV19 and TRBJ1-3; D might be TRBD1 (6 bases). V was pared by 5 bases and J by 2 bases, with 10 bases between. The germline V gene encodes CDR1 LNHDA and CDR2 SQIVND (reference sequence). The CDR3 length is 14 residues. CDR3 nucleotide sequence: TGTGCCAGTAGTTCGGGGGCCGCTGGAAACACCATATATTTT. This sequence encodes CASSSGAAGNTIYF.

V gene TRBV21-1 combines with J gene TRBJ1-5. TRBV21-1 is tagged as a pseudogene. This CDR3 is built from 13 residues. The CDR3 DNA follows: TGTGCCAGCAGCAAAGAGGAGGATCAGCCCCAGCATTTT. Protein: CASSKEEDQPQHF.

This chain connects TRBV5-6 to TRBJ1-2; possibly TRBD1 for D (6 bases). The ends were cut back, 4 bases at V and 8 bases at J, with 12 bases in the middle. Germline V gives CDR1 SGHDT, CDR2 YYEEEE. The CDR3 has 12 amino acids. The CDR3 loop reads CASSPNREGYTF. CDR3 nucleotide sequence: TGTGCCAGCAGCCCCAACAGGGAAGGCTACACCTTC.

V usage is TRBV5-1 and J usage is TRBJ2-7; 8 bases are a match to TRBD1. CDR3 length: 15 amino acids. Per germline, CDR1 SGHRS and CDR2 YFSETQ. Trimming took 3 bases from V and 3 from J; bases not matched to a gene: 8. The CDR3 bases are TGCGCCAGCAGCTCCGAGTTAGGACAGGGCTACGAGCAGTACTTC. Protein sequence: CASSSELGQGYEQYF.

The rearrangement links TRBV5-6 to TRBJ2-3, with 10 bases that match TRBD1. V lost 4 bases, J lost 5 bases, and 4 bases stayed unmatched. The CDR3 contains 14 residues. CDR1 and CDR2 from the germline V gene are SGHDT and YYEEEE. CDR3 sequence: CASSRDRGLDTQYF. Written as DNA, the CDR3 is TGTGCCAGCAGCCGGGACAGGGGTTTAGATACGCAGTATTTT.

The chain carries TRBV29-1 and TRBJ2-7; weak D call: TRBD1 (6 bases). The CDR3 sequence is 13 residues long. Germline values: CDR1 SQVTM, CDR2 ANQGSEA. Trimming took off 4 bases at V and 4 bases at J, with 14 bases between the two ends. CDR3 loop: CSVVWQGTYEQYF. CDR3 bases: TGCAGCGTTGTTTGGCAGGGGACATACGAGCAGTACTTC.

V gene TRBV6-6 combines with J gene TRBJ2-2; the D gene is possibly TRBD2 (7 bases). The CDR3 length is 13 residues. The germline V gene has CDR1 MNHNY and CDR2 SVGAGI (reference sequence). The germline V and J ends were trimmed by 5 bases and 4 bases, with 8 bases remaining between them. CDR3 region: CASSRGATGELFF. The DNA for the CDR3 is TGTGCCAGCAGTCGGGGGGCCACCGGGGAGCTGTTTTTT.

This sequence joins TRBV7-2 and TRBJ1-2; D gene unclear. Trimming removed 0 bases from V and 5 bases from J, with 10 bases in between. Germline values: CDR1 SGHTA, CDR2 FQGNSA. The CDR3 extends over 14 amino acids. CDR3 nucleotides: TGTGCCAGCAGCTTAGCAGGGTATGGTTATGGCTACACCTTC. Translation: CASSLAGYGYGYTF.

J is TRBJ2-1 and V is TRBV5-4, with 7 bases fitting TRBD2. Germline V gene lookup returns CDR1 SGHNT and CDR2 YYREEE (reference sequence). J was trimmed by 5 bases and V by 1 base; bases with no gene match: 12. The CDR3 has 17 residues. CDR3: CASSLFLGSGPHNEQFF. The CDR3 DNA sequence: TGTGCCAGCAGCTTGTTCCTGGGTAGCGGGCCACACAATGAGCAGTTCTTC.

This clone was seen only a few times. The chain joins TRBV30 to TRBJ1-1; D ambiguous. Trimming stripped 6 bases from V and 1 base from J, with 6 bases between. Germline V CDR1 and CDR2: GTSNPN, SVGIG (reference sequence). The CDR3 loop spans 11 amino acids. CDR3 region: CACDANTEAFF. DNA for the CDR3: TGTGCCTGTGACGCGAACACTGAAGCTTTCTTT.

The CDR3 DNA is TGTGCCAGCAGCTTGTCCAAGTCGGGCTACACCTTC. Its translation: CASSLSKSGYTF. The chain recombines TRBV5-6 with TRBJ1-2; D ambiguous. This CDR3 has 12 residues. The V end lost 1 base, the J end lost 8 bases, and 9 bases lay between the germline ends. Germline values: CDR1 SGHDT, CDR2 YYEEEE.

The rearrangement joins TRBV5-4 to TRBJ2-3, with D possibly matching TRBD2 (6 bases). Germline values: CDR1 SGHNT, CDR2 YYREEE (reference sequence). The V end was cut by 6 bases, the J end by 6 bases, with 17 bases between. This CDR3 comprises 14 residues. The CDR3 DNA is TGTGCCAGCAACTCGGCTCAGGGAGGTGATACGCAGTATTTT. Its translation is CASNSAQGGDTQYF.

The V and J genes are TRBV20-1 and TRBJ2-7; D is unresolved. The germline CDR1 and CDR2 sequences are DFQATT and SNEGSKA (reference sequence). V was clipped by 7 bases and J by 1 base, with 8 bases between them. The CDR3 extends over 11 amino acids. The CDR3 reads CSVDNSYEQYF. The CDR3 bases are TGCAGTGTCGACAATTCCTACGAGCAGTACTTC.

By frequency in the sample, this clone is medium-sized. This chain uses TRBV27 with TRBJ1-2; D call uncertain. V lost 6 bases to trimming and J lost 3 bases, with 8 bases between them. The germline V gene has CDR1 MNHEY and CDR2 SMNVEV (reference sequence). The CDR3 covers 12 residues. CDR3 coding DNA: TGTGCCAGCAGGGGCGGATACTATGGCTACACCTTC. It is translated as CASRGGYYGYTF.

The rearrangement joins TRBV2 to TRBJ1-1; TRBD1 matches 10 bases. The germline gives CDR1 SNHLY, CDR2 FYNNEI. The CDR3 is 15 amino acids. Trimming took 6 bases from V and 1 from J; bases not matched to a gene: 5. The CDR3 nucleotides are TGTGCCAGCAGCCGACAGGGGGCGGCGAACACTGAAGCTTTCTTT. Residues: CASSRQGAANTEAFF. Combining the CDR3 with reference TRBV2 and TRBJ1-1 gives the whole variable domain EPEVTQTPSHQVTQMGQEVILRCVPISNHLYFYWYRQILGQKVEFLVSFYNNEISEKSEIFDDQFSVERPDGSNFTLKIRSTKLEDSAMYFCASSRQGAANTEAFFGQGTRLTVV.

The J gene is TRBJ2-3, the V gene TRBV5-1; tentatively, D is TRBD2 (6 bases). The V end lost 0 bases, the J end lost 1 base, and 9 bases lay between the germline ends. CDR1 and CDR2 (germline): SGHRS, YFSETQ. The CDR3 extends over 15 amino acids. DNA for the CDR3: TGCGCCAGCAGCTTGGAGCGCGGGGGCACAGATACGCAGTATTTT. Protein: CASSLERGGTDTQYF. The whole variable domain, remainder taken from reference TRBV5-1 and TRBJ2-3, is KAGVTQTPRYLIKTRGQQVTLSCSPISGHRSVSWYQQTPGQGLQFLFEYFSETQRNKGNFPGRFSGRQFSNSRSEMNVSTLELGDSALYLCASSLERGGTDTQYFGPGTRLTVL.

The sample holds one count of this clone. This CDR3 reads CASSFRLESTDTQYF. The CDR3 DNA reads TGTGCCAGCAGCTTTAGGTTAGAGTCCACAGATACGCAGTATTTT. The chain combines TRBV7-2 with TRBJ2-3; D is unresolved. Trimming took off 3 bases at V and 2 bases at J, with 12 bases between the two ends. Germline assignment: CDR1 SGHTA and CDR2 FQGNSA. This CDR3 has 15 residues. Based on the CDR3 plus reference TRBV7-2 and TRBJ2-3, the full variable domain is GAGVSQSPSNKVTEKGKDVELRCDPISGHTALYWYRQSLGQGLEFLIYFQGNSAPDKSGLPSDRFSAERTGGSVSTLTIQRTQQEDSAVYLCASSFRLESTDTQYFGPGTRLTVL.